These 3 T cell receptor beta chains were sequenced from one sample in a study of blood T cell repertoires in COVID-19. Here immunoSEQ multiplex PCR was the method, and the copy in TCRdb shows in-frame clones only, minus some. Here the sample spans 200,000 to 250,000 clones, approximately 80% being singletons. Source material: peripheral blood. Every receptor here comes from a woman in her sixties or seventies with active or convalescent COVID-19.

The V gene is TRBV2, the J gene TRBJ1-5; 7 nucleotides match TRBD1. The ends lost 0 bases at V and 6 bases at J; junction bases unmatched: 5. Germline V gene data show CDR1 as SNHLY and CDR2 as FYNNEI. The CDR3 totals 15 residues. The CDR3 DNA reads TGTGCCAGCAGTGAAGCAGGGGGCAGAGGTCAGCCCCAGCATTTT. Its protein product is CASSEAGGRGQPQHF.

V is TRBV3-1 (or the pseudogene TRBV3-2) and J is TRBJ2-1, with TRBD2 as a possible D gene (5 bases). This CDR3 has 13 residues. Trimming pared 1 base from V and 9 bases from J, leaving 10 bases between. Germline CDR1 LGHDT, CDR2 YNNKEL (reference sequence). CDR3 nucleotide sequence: TGTGCCAGCAGCCAAGGACTCAGCGGTGAGCAGTTCTTC. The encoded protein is CASSQGLSGEQFF.

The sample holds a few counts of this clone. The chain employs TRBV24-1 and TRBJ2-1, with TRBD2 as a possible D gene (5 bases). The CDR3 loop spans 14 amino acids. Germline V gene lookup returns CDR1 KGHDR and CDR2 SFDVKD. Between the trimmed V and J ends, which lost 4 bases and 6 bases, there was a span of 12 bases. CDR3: CATSDPGNFNEQFF. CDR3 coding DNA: TGTGCCACCAGTGACCCGGGAAATTTCAATGAGCAGTTCTTC.